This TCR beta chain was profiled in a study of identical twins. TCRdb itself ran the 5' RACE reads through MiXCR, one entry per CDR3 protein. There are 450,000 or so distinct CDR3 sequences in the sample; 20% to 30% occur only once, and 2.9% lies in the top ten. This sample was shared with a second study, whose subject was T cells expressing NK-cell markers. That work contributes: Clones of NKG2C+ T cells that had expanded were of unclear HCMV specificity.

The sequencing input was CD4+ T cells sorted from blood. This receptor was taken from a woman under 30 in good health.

CDR3 nucleotides: TGTGCCAGCAACCAGGAGCGGGGGCCCGATACGCAGTATTTT. Residues: CASNQERGPDTQYF. The chain carries TRBV2 and TRBJ2-3; 8 bases agree with TRBD2. Germline V gene data show CDR1 as SNHLY and CDR2 as FYNNEI. V was pared by 7 bases and J by 6 bases, with 9 bases of the junction left unmatched. This CDR3 has 14 amino acids.